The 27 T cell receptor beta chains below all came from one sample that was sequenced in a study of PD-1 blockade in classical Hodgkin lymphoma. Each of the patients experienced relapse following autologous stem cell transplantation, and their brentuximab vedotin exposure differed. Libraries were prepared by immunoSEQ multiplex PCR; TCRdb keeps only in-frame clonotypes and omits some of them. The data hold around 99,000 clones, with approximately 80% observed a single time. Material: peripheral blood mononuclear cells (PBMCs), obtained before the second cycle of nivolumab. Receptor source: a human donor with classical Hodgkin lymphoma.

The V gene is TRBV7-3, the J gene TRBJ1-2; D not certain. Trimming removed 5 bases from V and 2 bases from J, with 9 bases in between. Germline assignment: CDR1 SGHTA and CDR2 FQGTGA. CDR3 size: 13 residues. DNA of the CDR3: TGTGCCAGCAGCCCCAGCGTCAACTATGGCTACACCTTC. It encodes CASSPSVNYGYTF.

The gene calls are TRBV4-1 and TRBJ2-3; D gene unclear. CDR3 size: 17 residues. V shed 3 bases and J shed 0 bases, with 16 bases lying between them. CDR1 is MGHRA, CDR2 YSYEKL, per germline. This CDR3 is CASSQVQAPPSTDTQYF. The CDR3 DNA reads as TGCGCCAGCAGCCAGGTCCAGGCGCCACCTAGCACAGATACGCAGTATTTT.

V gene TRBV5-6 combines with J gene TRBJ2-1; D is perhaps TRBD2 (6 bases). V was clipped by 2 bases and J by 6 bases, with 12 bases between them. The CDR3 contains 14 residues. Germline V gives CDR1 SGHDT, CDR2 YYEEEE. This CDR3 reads CASSFVGRPNEQFF. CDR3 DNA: TGTGCCAGCAGCTTCGTGGGGAGGCCCAATGAGCAGTTCTTC. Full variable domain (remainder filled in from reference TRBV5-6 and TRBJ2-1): DAGVTQSPTHLIKTRGQQVTLRCSPKSGHDTVSWYQQALGQGPQFIFQYYEEEERQRGNFPDRFSGHQFPNYSSELNVNALLLGDSALYLCASSFVGRPNEQFFGPGTRLTVL.

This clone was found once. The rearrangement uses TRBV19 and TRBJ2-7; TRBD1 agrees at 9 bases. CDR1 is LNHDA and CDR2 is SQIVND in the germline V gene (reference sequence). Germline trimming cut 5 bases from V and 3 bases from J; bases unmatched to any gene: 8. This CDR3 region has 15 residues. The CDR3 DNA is TGTGCCAGTAGTCACGCCGGGACAGGGCGCTACGAGCAGTACTTC. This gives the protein CASSHAGTGRYEQYF.

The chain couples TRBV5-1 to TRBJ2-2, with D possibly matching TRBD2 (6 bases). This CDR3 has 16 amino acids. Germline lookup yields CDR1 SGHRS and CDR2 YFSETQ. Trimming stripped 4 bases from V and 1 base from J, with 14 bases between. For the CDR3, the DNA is TGCGCCAGCAGCCCCGAGGAGGGGTGGAACACCGGGGAGCTGTTTTTT. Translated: CASSPEEGWNTGELFF.

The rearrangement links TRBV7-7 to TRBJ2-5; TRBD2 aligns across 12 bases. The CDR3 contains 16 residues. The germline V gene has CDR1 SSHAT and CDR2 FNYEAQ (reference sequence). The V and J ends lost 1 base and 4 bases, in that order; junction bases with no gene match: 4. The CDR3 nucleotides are TGTGCCAGCAGCTTAGGGGCTAGCGGGAGGGGAGAGACCCAGTACTTC. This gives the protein CASSLGASGRGETQYF.

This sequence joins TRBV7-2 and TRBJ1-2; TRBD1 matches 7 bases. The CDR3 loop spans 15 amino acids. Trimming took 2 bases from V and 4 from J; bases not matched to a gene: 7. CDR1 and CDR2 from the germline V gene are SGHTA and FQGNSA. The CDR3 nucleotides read TGTGCCAGCAGCTTACCCGGACAGGTCCCCTATGGCTACACCTTC. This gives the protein CASSLPGQVPYGYTF. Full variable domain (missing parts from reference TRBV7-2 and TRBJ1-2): GAGVSQSPSNKVTEKGKDVELRCDPISGHTALYWYRQSLGQGLEFLIYFQGNSAPDKSGLPSDRFSAERTGGSVSTLTIQRTQQEDSAVYLCASSLPGQVPYGYTFGSGTRLTVV.

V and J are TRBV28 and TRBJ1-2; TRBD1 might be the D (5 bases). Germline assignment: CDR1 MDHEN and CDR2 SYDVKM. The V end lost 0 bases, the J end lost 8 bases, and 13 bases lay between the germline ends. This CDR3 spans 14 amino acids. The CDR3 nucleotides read TGTGCCAGCAGTTTATGGGCAGGGCAATCGGGCTACACCTTC. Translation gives CASSLWAGQSGYTF.

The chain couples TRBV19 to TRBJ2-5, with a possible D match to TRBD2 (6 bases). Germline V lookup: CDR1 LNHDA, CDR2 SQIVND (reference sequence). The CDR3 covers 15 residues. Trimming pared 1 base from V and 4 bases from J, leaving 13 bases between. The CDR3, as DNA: TGTGCCAGTAGTATAGGCGGGGAGGCTGGAGAGACCCAGTACTTC. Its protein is CASSIGGEAGETQYF.

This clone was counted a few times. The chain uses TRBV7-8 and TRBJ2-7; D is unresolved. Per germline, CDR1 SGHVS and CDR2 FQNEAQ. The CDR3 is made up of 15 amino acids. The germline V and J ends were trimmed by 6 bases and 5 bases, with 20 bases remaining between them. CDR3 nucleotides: TGTGCCAGCAGGGATGCCGGACGGCCGGTGGACGAGCAGTACTTC. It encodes CASRDAGRPVDEQYF.

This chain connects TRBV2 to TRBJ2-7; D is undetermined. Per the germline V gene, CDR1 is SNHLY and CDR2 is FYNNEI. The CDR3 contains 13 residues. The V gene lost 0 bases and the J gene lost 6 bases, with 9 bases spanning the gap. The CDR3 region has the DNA TGTGCCAGCAGTGAAGCGCGGTGGGGCGAGCAGTACTTC. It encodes CASSEARWGEQYF.

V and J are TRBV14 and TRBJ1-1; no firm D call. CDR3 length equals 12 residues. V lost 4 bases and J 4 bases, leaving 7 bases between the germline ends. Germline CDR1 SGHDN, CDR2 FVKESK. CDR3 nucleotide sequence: TGTGCCAGCAGCCCGGGCGTCACTGAAGCTTTCTTT. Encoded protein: CASSPGVTEAFF.

CDR3 in DNA: TGTGCCTGGAAGTTAGGCAGCAGTAATGAAAAACTGTTTTTT. This encodes CAWKLGSSNEKLFF. The rearrangement joins TRBV30 to TRBJ1-4; D gene unclear. V shed 4 bases and J shed 4 bases, with 13 bases lying between them. The germline V gene encodes CDR1 GTSNPN and CDR2 SVGIG (reference sequence). This CDR3 is 14 amino acids long.

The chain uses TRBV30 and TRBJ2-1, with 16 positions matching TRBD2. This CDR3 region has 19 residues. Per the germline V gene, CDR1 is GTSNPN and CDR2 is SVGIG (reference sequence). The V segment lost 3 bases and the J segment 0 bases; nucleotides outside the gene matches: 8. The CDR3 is CAWSELGTSGRGSYNEQFF. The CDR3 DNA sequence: TGTGCCTGGAGCGAACTCGGGACTAGCGGGAGGGGCTCCTACAATGAGCAGTTCTTC. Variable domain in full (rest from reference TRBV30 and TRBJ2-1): SQTIHQWPATLVQPVGSPLSLECTVEGTSNPNLYWYRQAAGRGLQLLFYSVGIGQISSEVPQNLSASRPQDRQFILSSKKLLLSDSGFYLCAWSELGTSGRGSYNEQFFGPGTRLTVL.

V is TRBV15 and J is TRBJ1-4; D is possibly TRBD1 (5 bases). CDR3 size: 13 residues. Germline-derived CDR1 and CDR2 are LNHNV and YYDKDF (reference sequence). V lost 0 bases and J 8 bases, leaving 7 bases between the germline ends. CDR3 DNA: TGTGCCACCAGCAGAGATCAGGGCGAAAAACTGTTTTTT. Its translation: CATSRDQGEKLFF.

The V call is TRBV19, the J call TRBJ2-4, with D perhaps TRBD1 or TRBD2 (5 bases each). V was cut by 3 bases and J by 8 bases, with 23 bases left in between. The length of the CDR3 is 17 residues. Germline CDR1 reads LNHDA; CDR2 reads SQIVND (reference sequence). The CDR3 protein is CASSIEGRAGARDIQYF. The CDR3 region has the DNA TGTGCCAGTAGTATTGAGGGGCGGGCCGGGGCGAGGGACATTCAGTACTTC.

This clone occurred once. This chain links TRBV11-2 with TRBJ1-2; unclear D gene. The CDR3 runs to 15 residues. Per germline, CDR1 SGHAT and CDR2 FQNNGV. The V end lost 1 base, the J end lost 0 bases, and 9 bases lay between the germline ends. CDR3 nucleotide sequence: TGTGCCAGCAGCTTAGGGGTATTGACTAACTATGGCTACACCTTC. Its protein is CASSLGVLTNYGYTF.

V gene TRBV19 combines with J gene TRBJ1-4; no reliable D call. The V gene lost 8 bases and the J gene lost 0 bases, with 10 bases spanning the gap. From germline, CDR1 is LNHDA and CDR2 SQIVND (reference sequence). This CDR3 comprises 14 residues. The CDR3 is CASRPSATNEKLFF. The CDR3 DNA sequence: TGTGCCAGTCGGCCGTCCGCAACTAATGAAAAACTGTTTTTT. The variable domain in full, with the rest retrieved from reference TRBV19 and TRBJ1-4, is DGGITQSPKYLFRKEGQNVTLSCEQNLNHDAMYWYRQDPGQGLRLIYYSQIVNDFQKGDIAEGYSVSREKKESFPLTVTSAQKNPTAFYLCASRPSATNEKLFFGSGTQLSVL.

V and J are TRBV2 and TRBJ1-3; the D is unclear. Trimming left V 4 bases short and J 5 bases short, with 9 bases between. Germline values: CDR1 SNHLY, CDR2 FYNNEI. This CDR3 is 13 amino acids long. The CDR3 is CASSAEFRNTIYF. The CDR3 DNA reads TGTGCCAGCAGTGCAGAATTCCGAAACACCATATATTTT.

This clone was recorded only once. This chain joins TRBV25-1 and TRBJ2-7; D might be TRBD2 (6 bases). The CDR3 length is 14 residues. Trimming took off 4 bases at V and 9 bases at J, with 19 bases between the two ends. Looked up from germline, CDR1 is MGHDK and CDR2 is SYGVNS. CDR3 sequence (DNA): TGTGCCAGCAGTGGACTCGGGACTCCCGTTGTGCAGTACTTC. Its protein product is CASSGLGTPVVQYF.

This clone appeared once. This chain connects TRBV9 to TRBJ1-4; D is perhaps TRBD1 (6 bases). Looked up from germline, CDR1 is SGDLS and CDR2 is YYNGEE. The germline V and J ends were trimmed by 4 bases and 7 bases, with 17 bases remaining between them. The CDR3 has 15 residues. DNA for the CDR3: TGTGCCAGCAGCTTAAAAGGGGGTTTAGGTGAAAAACTGTTTTTT. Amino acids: CASSLKGGLGEKLFF.

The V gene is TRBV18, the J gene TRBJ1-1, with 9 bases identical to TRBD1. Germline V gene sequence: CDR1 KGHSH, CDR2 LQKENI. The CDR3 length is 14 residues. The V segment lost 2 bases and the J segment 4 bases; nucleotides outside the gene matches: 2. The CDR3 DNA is TGTGCCAGCTCACCAGACAGGGGGGGCACTGAAGCTTTCTTT. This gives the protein CASSPDRGGTEAFF.

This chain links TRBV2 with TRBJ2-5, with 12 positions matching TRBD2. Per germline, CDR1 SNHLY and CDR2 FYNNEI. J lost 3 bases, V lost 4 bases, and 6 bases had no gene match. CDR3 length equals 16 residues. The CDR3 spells CASSGLAGVGKETQYF. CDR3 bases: TGTGCCAGCAGTGGACTAGCGGGAGTAGGTAAAGAGACCCAGTACTTC.

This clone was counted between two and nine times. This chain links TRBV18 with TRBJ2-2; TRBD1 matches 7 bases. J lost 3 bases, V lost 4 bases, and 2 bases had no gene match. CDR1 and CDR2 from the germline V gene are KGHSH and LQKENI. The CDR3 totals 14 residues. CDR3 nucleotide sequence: TGTGCCAGCTCACGACAGGGAGACACCGGGGAGCTGTTTTTT. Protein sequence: CASSRQGDTGELFF.

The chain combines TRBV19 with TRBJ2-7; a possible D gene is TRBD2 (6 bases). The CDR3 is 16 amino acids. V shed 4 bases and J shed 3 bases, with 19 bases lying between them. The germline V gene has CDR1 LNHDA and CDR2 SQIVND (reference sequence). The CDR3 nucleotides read TGTGCCAGTAGTAGCTTTACAAAACACGGGAGCTACGAGCAGTACTTC. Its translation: CASSSFTKHGSYEQYF. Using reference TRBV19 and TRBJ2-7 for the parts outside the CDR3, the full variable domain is DGGITQSPKYLFRKEGQNVTLSCEQNLNHDAMYWYRQDPGQGLRLIYYSQIVNDFQKGDIAEGYSVSREKKESFPLTVTSAQKNPTAFYLCASSSFTKHGSYEQYFGPGTRLTVT.

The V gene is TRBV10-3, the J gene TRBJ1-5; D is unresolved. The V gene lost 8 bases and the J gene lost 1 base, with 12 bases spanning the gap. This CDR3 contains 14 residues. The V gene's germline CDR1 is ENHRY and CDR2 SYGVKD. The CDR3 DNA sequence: TGTGCCATCTCGGATACCATGAGCAATCAGCCCCAGCATTTT. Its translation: CAISDTMSNQPQHF.

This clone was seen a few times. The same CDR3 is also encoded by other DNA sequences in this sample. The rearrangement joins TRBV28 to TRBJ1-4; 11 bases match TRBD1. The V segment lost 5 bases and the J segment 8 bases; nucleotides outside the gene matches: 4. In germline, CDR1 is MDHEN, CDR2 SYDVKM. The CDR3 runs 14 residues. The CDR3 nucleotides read TGTGCCAGCAGTCTGGACAGGGGGCGAGAAAAACTGTTTTTT. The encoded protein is CASSLDRGREKLFF.